This TCR beta chain emerged from a study of T cells in Graves' hyperthyroidism and ophthalmopathy (dated by TCRdb to between 2018 and 2021). The study in broad terms: Peripheral blood samples were taken at the time of initial diagnosis, prior to any treatment. After blood sampling, hyperthyroidism patients were treated with methimazole at a starting dose of 30 mg daily, and ophthalmopathy patients were treated with high-dose intravenous methylprednisolone. The study also compared thyroid tissue and blood T-cell repertoires from roughly six Graves' hyperthyroidism patients. According to the paper, TCR Vbeta CDR3 sequencing was carried out on some 140 peripheral blood samples, which came from fewer than 50 ophthalmopathy, around 74 hyperthyroidism and approximately 17 progressor patients. To identify distinguishing TCR V-J signatures, a discovery cohort of around 100 patients was used, comprising roughly 45 with Graves' ophthalmopathy and 57 with stable Graves' hyperthyroidism. The 95 to 100 discovery patients were randomly split 7:3 into training and test sets. Prospective prediction of ophthalmopathy was tested in an independent validation cohort consisting of about 19 hyperthyroidism patients and approximately 16 patients who later progressed to ophthalmopathy. General findings and caveats noted by the study authors: A model built on a 13 V-J signature distinguished ophthalmopathy from stable hyperthyroidism, reaching roughly 88% sensitivity and under 84% specificity in cross-validation and 80%/75% in testing. During validation, the model predicted progression to ophthalmopathy a median of approximately 7 months ahead of onset, with just under 71% sensitivity and 72.22% specificity. Most expanded thyroid clonotypes (frequency above 0.001) were also detected in blood, a finding suggesting that blood repertoires may reflect thyroid immune responses. No statistical method was used to fix the sample size in advance, and group allocation was not hidden from the investigators.

This clonotype showed up many times. Its antigen is currently not known. Per-base quality was not reported, and no clone a single base away is much larger than it. Amplification of TCR beta CDR3 regions was carried out from RNA transcripts. A first-round RT-PCR of the TCR CDR3 used the HTBI primer set with the Qiagen OneStep RT-PCR kit. The libraries were constructed in a second round of multiplex PCR and then size-selected and purified. Sequencing of the libraries was done on an Illumina HiSeq2000 using paired-end 100 bp reads. The source study handled its data this way. SOAPnuke was used to process the raw data, with reads discarded if the reads contained adapters or uncalled bases, had a mean Phred below 15, or lacked an exact constant-primer or identifier match. High-quality paired reads were merged using COPE v1.2.5, and each unique nucleotide sequence was defined as a clonotype. Clonotypes were aligned to IMGT TRBV, TRBD and TRBJ reference segments using MiTCR v1.1. The analysis was restricted to V-J combinations with a frequency above 0.0001, which together covered 99% to 99.2% of the repertoires. A TCS score was defined as the ratio of F50 (clonal expansion) to E x V (chaos), with BLOSUM62-based TCRdist applied between CDR3 peptides within each V-J. Welch's t-statistics and random forest reduced 450 to 600 V-J features to about 12, which were used in a naive Bayes classifier (R e1071). TCRdb reprocessing: public reads trimmed at Q25 with fastp, clones called with MiXCR, in-frame beta chains kept. Each entry merges the rows of one CDR3 protein and shows their most common DNA and genes. The V and J calls and clone size come from TCRdb's table, not from the authors' own analysis. The sample records roughly 380,000 distinct CDR3 sequences, roughly 19% of which are singletons. 3.5% to 4% of the sample is held by the ten biggest clonotypes.

Stable Graves' hyperthyroidism was defined as the absence of progression to ophthalmopathy over 18 months of follow-up. Hyperthyroidism patients were aged 18 to 65 years and newly diagnosed, with disease duration of less than 2 months. The study excluded patients with uncontrolled infections, other autoimmune diseases, pregnancy or lactation. Clinical symptoms, serum thyroxine and TRAb, thyroid ultrasound, and orbital computed tomography formed the basis for the diagnoses. Ficoll-Paque density gradient centrifugation was used to isolate PBMCs from approximately 10 ml of fresh peripheral blood. Total RNA was extracted using Trizol reagent, and RNA quality was assessed on an Agilent 2100 Bioanalyzer. Deletion took 4 bases off V and 0 bases off J, with a span of 15 bases between the germline ends. CDR1 and CDR2 are drawn from the germline V gene: MNHNS, SASEGT. Inclusive of the bounding cysteine and phenylalanine, the CDR3 is 16 residues long. The sequence is cut down to CDR3 DNA, 48 bases in frame from base 1.

The source of this sequence is a woman under 30 with Graves' hyperthyroidism. The chain employs TRBV6-1 and TRBJ1-2; 6 matching bases give a weak D call of TRBD1. The sequenced sample consisted of blood. DNA sequence: TGTGCCAGCAGTGGACAGGCCCTGATTTCTAACTATGGCTACACCTTC. It codes for CASSGQALISNYGYTF.